The sequence of this T cell receptor (beta chain) was determined in a study of blood T cell repertoires in COVID-19. TCRdb's copy holds only in-frame clones and misses some; the assay was immunoSEQ multiplex PCR. This sample has roughly 140,000 clones, with roughly 84% found just once. This CDR3 has 15 residues. Germline V CDR1 and CDR2: SEHNR, FQNEAQ (reference sequence). V dropped 5 bases and J dropped 4 bases, with 15 bases sitting between them. The sample taken for sequencing was peripheral blood. The gene calls are TRBV7-9 and TRBJ2-1; maybe TRBD1 (6 bases). This receptor was obtained from a man aged 70-80 years with acute or convalescent COVID-19. The CDR3 region is CASSDPRGWYNEQFF. CDR3 sequence (DNA): TGTGCCAGCAGCGACCCCAGGGGTTGGTACAATGAGCAGTTCTTC.